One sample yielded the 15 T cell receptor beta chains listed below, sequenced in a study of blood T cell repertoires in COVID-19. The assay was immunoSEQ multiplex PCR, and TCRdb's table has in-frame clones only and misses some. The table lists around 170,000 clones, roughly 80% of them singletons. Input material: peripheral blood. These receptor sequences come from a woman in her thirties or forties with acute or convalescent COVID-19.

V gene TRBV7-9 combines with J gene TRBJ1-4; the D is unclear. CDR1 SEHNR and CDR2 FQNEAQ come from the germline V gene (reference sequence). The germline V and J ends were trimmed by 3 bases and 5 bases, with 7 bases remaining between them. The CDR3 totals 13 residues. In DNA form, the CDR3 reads TGTGCCAGCAGCTTCCAGATGAATGAAAAACTGTTTTTT. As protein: CASSFQMNEKLFF.

The chain's CDR3 is CASSPGQHSGNTIYF. The CDR3 DNA reads TGTGCCAGTAGTCCGGGACAGCACTCTGGAAACACCATATATTTT. The V gene is TRBV19, the J gene TRBJ1-3, with TRBD1 identical over 7 bases. Germline V gives CDR1 LNHDA, CDR2 SQIVND (reference sequence). V dropped 5 bases and J dropped 0; count of bases not matched to a gene: 4. The CDR3 extends over 15 amino acids.

The CDR3 DNA sequence: TGTGCCAGCAGTTTTCAAGAGGTTGAGCCCCAGCATTTT. Translation gives CASSFQEVEPQHF. The chain is built from TRBV12-3 or TRBV12-4 and TRBJ1-5; D is unresolved. The CDR3 has 13 amino acids. The V end lost 3 bases, the J end lost 8 bases, and 11 bases lay between the germline ends.

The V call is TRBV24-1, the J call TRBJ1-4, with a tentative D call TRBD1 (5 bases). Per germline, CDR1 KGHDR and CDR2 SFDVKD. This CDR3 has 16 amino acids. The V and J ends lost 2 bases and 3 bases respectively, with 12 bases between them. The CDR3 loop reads CATSDSSWGPNEKLFF. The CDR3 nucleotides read TGTGCCACCAGTGATTCCTCTTGGGGCCCTAATGAAAAACTGTTTTTT.

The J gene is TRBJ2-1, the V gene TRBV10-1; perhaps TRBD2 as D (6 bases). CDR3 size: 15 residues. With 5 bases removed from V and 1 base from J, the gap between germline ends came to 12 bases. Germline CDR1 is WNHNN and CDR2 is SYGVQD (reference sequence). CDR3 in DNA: TGCGCCAGCAGTAGGGACTTAAGTTCCTACAATGAGCAGTTCTTC. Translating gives CASSRDLSSYNEQFF.

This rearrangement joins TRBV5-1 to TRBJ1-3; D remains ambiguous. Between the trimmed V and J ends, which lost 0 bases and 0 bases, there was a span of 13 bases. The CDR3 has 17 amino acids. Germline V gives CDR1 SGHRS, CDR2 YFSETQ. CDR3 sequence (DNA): TGCGCCAGCAGCTTGGTATCCGCTGCTAGCTCTGGAAACACCATATATTTT. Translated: CASSLVSAASSGNTIYF.

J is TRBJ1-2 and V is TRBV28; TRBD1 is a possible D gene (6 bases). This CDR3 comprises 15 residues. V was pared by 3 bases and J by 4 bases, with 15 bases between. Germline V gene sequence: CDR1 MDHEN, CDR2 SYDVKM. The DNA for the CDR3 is TGTGCCAGCAGTTTGCCAGGGGAAGGGGCCTATGGCTACACCTTC. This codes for CASSLPGEGAYGYTF.

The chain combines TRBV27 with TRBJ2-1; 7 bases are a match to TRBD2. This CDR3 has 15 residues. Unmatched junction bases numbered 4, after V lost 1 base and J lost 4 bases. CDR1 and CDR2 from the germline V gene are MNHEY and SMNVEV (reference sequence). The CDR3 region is CASSLWSSGYNEQFF. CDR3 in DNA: TGTGCCAGCAGTTTATGGTCTAGCGGATACAATGAGCAGTTCTTC.

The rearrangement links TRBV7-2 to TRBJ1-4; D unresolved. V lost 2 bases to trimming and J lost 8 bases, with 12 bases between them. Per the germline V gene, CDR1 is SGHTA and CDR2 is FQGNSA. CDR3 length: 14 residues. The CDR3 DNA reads TGTGCCAGCAGCTTAAGCTCGGGAGGGGAAAAACTGTTTTTT. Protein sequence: CASSLSSGGEKLFF.

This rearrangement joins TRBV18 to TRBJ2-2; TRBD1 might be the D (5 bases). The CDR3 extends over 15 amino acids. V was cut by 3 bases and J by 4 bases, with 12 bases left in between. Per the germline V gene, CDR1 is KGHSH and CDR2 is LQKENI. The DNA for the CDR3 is TGTGCCAGCTCACCCACTCAGGGTGTCACCGGGGAGCTGTTTTTT. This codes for CASSPTQGVTGELFF.

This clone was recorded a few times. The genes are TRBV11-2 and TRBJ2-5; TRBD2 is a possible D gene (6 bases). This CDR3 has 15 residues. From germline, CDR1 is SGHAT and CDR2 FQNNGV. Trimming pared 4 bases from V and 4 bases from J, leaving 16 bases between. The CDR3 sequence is CASSYGTGDLETQYF. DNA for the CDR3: TGTGCCAGCAGCTATGGGACGGGGGATTTAGAGACCCAGTACTTC.

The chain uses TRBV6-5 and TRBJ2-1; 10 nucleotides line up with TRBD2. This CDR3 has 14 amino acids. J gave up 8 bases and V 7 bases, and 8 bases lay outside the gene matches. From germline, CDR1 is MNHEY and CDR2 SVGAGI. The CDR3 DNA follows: TGTGCCAGCAAACCGGGACTAGCGTTAGATGAGCAGTTCTTC. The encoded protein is CASKPGLALDEQFF.

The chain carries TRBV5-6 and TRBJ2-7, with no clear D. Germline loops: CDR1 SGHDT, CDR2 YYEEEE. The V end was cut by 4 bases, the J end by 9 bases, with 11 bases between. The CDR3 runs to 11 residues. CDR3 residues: CASSLGSGQYF. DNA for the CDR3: TGTGCCAGCAGCCTCGGTTCGGGGCAGTACTTC.

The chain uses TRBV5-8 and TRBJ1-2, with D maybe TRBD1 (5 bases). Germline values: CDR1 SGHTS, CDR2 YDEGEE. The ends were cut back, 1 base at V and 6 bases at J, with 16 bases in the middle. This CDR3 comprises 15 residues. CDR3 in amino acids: CASSLMVAGPNGYTF. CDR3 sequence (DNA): TGTGCCAGCAGCTTGATGGTCGCAGGGCCGAATGGCTACACCTTC.

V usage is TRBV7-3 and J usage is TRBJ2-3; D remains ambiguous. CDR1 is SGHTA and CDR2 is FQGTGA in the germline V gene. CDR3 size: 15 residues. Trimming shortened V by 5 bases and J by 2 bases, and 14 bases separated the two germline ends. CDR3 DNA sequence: TGTGCCAGCAGCCCGATGTACACATCCACAGATACGCAGTATTTT. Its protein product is CASSPMYTSTDTQYF. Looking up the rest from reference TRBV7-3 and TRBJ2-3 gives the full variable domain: GAGVSQTPSNKVTEKGKYVELRCDPISGHTALYWYRQSLGQGPEFLIYFQGTGAADDSGLPNDRFFAVRPEGSVSTLKIQRTERGDSAVYLCASSPMYTSTDTQYFGPGTRLTVL.